This T cell receptor (beta chain) stems from a study of shared clonotypes between healthy human individuals. Study-wide results and caveats: A reduction in generation probabilities was seen for non-shared clonotypes relative to those shared by all four donors. Clonotypes that were shared across several donors made up roughly 5.2% of naive CD4 clonotypes.

Generated by immunoSEQ multiplex PCR, the TCRdb table keeps only in-frame clones and is missing some. The profile shows some 1,600,000 clones, nearly 99% of them singletons. Per germline, CDR1 SGHNT and CDR2 YYREEE (reference sequence). Losses at the gene ends were 1 base for V and 8 bases for J; bases not matched to a gene: 11. The CDR3 is made up of 16 amino acids. For this clone: What it binds is unknown.

This clonotype was obtained from a man aged 25-45 years in good health. The V call is TRBV5-4, the J call TRBJ2-1; TRBD1 matches at 8 bases. Sequences were obtained from naive CD4+ T cells sorted from blood. The subset was: CD45RA+ positively selected. The CDR3 loop is CASSLFGQGFPYEQFF. In nucleotides, the CDR3 is TGTGCCAGCAGCTTGTTTGGACAGGGATTCCCTTATGAGCAGTTCTTC.